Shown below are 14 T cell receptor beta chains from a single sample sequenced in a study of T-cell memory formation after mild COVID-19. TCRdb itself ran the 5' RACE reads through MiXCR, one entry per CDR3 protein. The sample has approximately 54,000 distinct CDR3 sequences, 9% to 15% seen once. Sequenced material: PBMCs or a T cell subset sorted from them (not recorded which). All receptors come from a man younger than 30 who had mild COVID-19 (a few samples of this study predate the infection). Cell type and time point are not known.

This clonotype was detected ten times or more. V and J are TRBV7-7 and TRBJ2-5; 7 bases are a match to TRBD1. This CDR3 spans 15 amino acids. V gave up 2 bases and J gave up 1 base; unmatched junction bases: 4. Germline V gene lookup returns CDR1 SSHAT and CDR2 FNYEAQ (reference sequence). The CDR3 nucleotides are TGTGCCAGCAGCTTAAATAGGGGGCCCCAAGAGACCCAGTACTTC. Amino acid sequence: CASSLNRGPQETQYF.

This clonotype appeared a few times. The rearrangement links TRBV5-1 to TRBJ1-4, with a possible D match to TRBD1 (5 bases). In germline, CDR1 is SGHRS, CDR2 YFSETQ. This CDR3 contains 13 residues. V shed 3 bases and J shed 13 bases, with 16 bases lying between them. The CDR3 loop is CASSSDGAGGLFF. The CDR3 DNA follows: TGCGCCAGCAGCTCGGACGGGGCCGGCGGACTGTTTTTT. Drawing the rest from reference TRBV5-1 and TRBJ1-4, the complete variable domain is KAGVTQTPRYLIKTRGQQVTLSCSPISGHRSVSWYQQTPGQGLQFLFEYFSETQRNKGNFPGRFSGRQFSNSRSEMNVSTLELGDSALYLCASSSDGAGGLFFGSGTQLSVL.

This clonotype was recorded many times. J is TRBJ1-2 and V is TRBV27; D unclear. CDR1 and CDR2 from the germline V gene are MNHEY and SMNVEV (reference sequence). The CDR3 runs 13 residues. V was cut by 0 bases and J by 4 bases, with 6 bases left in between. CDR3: CASSLSDGYGYTF. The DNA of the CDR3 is TGTGCCAGCAGTTTATCTGACGGCTATGGCTACACCTTC.

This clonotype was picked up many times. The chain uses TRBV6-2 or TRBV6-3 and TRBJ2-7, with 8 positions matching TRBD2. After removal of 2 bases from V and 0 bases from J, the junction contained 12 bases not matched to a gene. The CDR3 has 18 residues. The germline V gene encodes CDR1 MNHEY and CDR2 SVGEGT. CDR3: CASSYKLAVTSYSYEQYF. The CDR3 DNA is TGTGCCAGCAGTTACAAACTAGCGGTTACGTCCTACTCCTACGAGCAGTACTTC.

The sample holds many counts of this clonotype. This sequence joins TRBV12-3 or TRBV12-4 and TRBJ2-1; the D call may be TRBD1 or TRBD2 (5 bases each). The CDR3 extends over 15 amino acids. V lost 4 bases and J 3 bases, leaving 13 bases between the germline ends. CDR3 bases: TGTGCCAGCAGTTATGGGGGTACCCACTACAATGAGCAGTTCTTC. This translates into CASSYGGTHYNEQFF.

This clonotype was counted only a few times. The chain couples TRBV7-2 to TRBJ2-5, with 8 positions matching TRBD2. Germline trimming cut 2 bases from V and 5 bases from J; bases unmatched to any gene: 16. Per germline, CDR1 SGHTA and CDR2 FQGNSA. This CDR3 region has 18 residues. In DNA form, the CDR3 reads TGTGCCAGCAGCTTAATGTACCAGGCCGGGACTAGACAGGAGACCCAGTACTTC. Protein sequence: CASSLMYQAGTRQETQYF.

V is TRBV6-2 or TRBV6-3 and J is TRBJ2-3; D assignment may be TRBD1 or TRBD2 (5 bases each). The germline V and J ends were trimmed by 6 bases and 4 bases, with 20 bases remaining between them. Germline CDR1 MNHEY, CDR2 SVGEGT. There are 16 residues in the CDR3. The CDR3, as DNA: TGTGCCAGCAGGAGAATAGCGAGGGGTATATCAGATACGCAGTATTTT. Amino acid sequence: CASRRIARGISDTQYF.

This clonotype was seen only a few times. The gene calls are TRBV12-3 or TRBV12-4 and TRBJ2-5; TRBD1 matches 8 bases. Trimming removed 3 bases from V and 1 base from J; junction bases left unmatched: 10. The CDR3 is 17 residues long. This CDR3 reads CASSFGQGATFQETQYF. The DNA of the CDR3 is TGTGCCAGCAGTTTTGGACAGGGCGCCACCTTCCAAGAGACCCAGTACTTC.

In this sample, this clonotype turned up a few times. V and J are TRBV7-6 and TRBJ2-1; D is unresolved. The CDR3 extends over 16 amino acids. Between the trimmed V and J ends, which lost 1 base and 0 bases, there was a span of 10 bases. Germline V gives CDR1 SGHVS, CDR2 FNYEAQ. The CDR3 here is CASSLDRPSSYNEQFF. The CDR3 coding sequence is TGTGCCAGCAGCTTAGACCGCCCGAGCTCCTACAATGAGCAGTTCTTC. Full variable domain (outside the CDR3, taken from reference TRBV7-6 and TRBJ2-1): GAGVSQSPRYKVTKRGQDVALRCDPISGHVSLYWYRQALGQGPEFLTYFNYEAQQDKSGLPNDRFSAERPEGSISTLTIQRTEQRDSAMYRCASSLDRPSSYNEQFFGPGTRLTVL.

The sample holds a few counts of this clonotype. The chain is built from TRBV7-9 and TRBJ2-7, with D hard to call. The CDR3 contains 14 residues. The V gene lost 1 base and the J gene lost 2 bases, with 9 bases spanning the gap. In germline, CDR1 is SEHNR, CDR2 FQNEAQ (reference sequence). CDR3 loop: CASSLVWRTYEQYF. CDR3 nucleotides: TGTGCCAGCAGCTTAGTCTGGCGAACCTACGAGCAGTACTTC.

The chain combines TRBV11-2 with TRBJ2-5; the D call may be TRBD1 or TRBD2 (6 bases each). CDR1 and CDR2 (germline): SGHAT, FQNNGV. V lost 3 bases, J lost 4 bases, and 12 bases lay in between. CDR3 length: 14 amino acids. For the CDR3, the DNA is TGTGCCAGCAGCTTTATTCGGGGGCGAGAGACCCAGTACTTC. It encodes CASSFIRGRETQYF. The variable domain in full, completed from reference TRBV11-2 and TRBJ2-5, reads EAGVAQSPRYKIIEKRQSVAFWCNPISGHATLYWYQQILGQGPKLLIQFQNNGVVDDSQLPKDRFSAERLKGVDSTLKIQPAKLEDSAVYLCASSFIRGRETQYFGPGTRLLVL.

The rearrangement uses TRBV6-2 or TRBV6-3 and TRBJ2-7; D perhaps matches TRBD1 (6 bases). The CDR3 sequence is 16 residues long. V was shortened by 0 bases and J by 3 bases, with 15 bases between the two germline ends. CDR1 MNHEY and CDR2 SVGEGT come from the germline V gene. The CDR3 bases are TGTGCCAGCAGTTACTCCAGGGGCGCCCATTTCTACGAGCAGTACGTC. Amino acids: CASSYSRGAHFYEQYV.

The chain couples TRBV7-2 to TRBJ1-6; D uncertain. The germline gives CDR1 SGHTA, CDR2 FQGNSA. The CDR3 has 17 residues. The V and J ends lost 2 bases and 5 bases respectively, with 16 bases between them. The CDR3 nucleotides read TGTGCCAGCAGCTTAACGGGTTGGGGTCGGGATAATTCACCCCTCCACTTT. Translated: CASSLTGWGRDNSPLHF.

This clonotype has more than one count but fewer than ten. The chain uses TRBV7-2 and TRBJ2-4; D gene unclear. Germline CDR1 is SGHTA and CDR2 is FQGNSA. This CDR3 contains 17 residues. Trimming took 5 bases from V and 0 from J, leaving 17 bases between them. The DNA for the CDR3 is TGTGCCAGCAGCCTACGGCAGTCGGGTGTAGCCAAAAACATTCAGTACTTC. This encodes CASSLRQSGVAKNIQYF.